This T cell receptor (beta chain) was identified in a study of CD8+CD57+ T cells in acquired aplastic anemia. The patients chosen for sequencing had shown expansion of CD8+CD57+ cells (detected by flow cytometry). The CDR3 spans 18 residues. Looked up from germline, CDR1 is DFQATT and CDR2 is SNEGSKA (reference sequence). With 5 bases clipped from V and 1 base from J, the junction kept 14 bases outside the gene matches. This clonotype showed up many times. It was genomic DNA that served as the template for profiling TCR beta VDJ and CDR3. TCRdb reprocessed the reads with MiXCR, giving one entry per CDR3 protein. The repertoire holds hundreds of thousands of distinct CDR3 sequences, with under 40% as singletons.

The receptor was derived from a human donor with aplastic anemia. The chain couples TRBV20-1 to TRBJ2-3, with 11 nucleotides matching TRBD2. Sequencing was carried out using sorted CD4+, CD8+, or CD8+CD57+ T cells (not recorded which) from PBMCs. CDR3 loop: CSAGRYGTSGLRTDTQYF. The CDR3 DNA sequence: TGCAGTGCTGGACGATACGGGACTAGCGGATTACGCACAGATACGCAGTATTTT.